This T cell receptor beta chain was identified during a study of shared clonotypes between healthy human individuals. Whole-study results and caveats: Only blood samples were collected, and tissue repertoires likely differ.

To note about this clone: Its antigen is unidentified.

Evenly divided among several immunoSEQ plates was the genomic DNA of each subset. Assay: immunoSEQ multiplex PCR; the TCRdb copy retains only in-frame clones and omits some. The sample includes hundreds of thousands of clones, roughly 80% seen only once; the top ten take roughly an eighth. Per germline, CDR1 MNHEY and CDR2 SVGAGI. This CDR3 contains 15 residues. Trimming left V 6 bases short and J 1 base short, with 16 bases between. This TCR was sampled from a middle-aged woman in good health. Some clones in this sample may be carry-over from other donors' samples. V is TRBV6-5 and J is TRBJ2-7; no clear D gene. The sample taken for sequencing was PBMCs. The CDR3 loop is CASSPETEASYEQYF. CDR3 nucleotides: TGTGCCAGCAGCCCGGAGACCGAAGCTTCCTACGAGCAGTACTTC.